This TCR beta chain was sequenced for a study of tumor and adjacent non-tumor tissue in lung cancer. The wider study: The cohort had about twelve adenocarcinoma, a couple of squamous cell and 1 small cell patients.

A modified ARM-PCR protocol with three rounds of nested PCR amplified TCRbeta. TCRdb ran MiXCR on the multiplex PCR reads and lists one entry per CDR3 protein. The table shows 60,000 to 85,000 distinct CDR3 sequences, with approximately 82% occurring only once. RNA was extracted from bulk tissue without any cell sorting. Distant lung tissue was collected more than 3 cm away from the tumor edge. The CDR3 is 18 amino acids. V lost 1 base, J lost 2 bases, and 20 bases lay in between. The germline CDR1 and CDR2 sequences are LGHNT and FRNRAP. This clonotype came up many times. V usage is TRBV12-5 and J usage is TRBJ1-1, with D hard to call. The sample comprised distant non-tumor lung tissue. The receptor was isolated from a man between 70 and 80 years old with non-small cell lung cancer. CDR3 sequence: CASGLALSGVGGNTEAFF. As DNA, the CDR3 is TGTGCTAGTGGTTTGGCCCTCTCCGGGGTCGGAGGAAACACTGAAGCTTTCTTT.